The rows below give T cell receptor beta chains drawn from one sample of a study of cytomegalovirus exposure and HLA in healthy donors. Assay used: immunoSEQ multiplex PCR; TCRdb lists only in-frame clones, some missing. The profile shows 65,000 to 100,000 clones, 75% to 80% of them singletons. The sample comprised PBMCs. All receptors derive from a female donor in good health and CMV-seronegative. Both conserved end residues are part of each CDR3. D genes are given only for firm matches. The size of a clone is reported for some rows only, either as once, few or many, or as a class for expanded clones.

d_gene	v_gene	len	abundance	j_gene	CDR3aa	CDR3nt
-	TRBV2	14	-	TRBJ2-1	CASSSGAGNNEQFF	TGTGCCAGCAGCTCAGGGGCAGGCAACAATGAGCAGTTCTTC
TRBD1	TRBV27	16	-	TRBJ2-3	CASSPWTGGEADTQYF	TGTGCCAGCAGTCCATGGACAGGGGGCGAAGCAGATACGCAGTATTTT
-	TRBV28	12	-	TRBJ2-3	CASSSRGDTQYF	TGTGCCAGCAGTTCCCGGGGGGATACGCAGTATTTT
TRBD2	TRBV25-1	12	few	TRBJ2-7	CASSGNSGSFHF	TGTGCCAGCAGTGGTAATAGCGGGAGTTTTCACTTC
-	TRBV13	15	-	TRBJ1-1	CASSPNRAFGTEAFF	TGTGCCAGCAGCCCGAACAGGGCCTTCGGCACTGAAGCTTTCTTT
TRBD1	TRBV7-8	14	-	TRBJ1-2	CASSTPTGAGGYTF	TGTGCCAGCAGCACCCCGACAGGGGCCGGGGGCTACACCTTC
TRBD2	TRBV25-1	16	-	TRBJ2-3	CASSAPGLADTDTQYF	TGTGCCAGCAGTGCCCCGGGACTAGCGGATACAGATACGCAGTATTTT
TRBD1	TRBV5-1	16	-	TRBJ1-1	CASSLAGGGQSTEAFF	TGCGCCAGCAGCTTGGCAGGAGGGGGCCAAAGCACTGAAGCTTTCTTT
-	TRBV5-4	14	-	TRBJ1-1	CASSLPGMNTEAFF	TGTGCCAGCAGCTTGCCGGGAATGAACACTGAAGCTTTCTTT
-	TRBV18	14	-	TRBJ2-5	CASSRGSGGETQYF	TGTGCCAGCTCGCGTGGGAGTGGAGGAGAGACCCAGTACTTC
TRBD1	TRBV19	15	-	TRBJ1-1	CASSIFPTGLNEAFF	TGTGCCAGTAGTATATTCCCGACAGGGCTCAATGAAGCTTTCTTT
TRBD2	TRBV2	13	-	TRBJ2-1	CASGLAALGEQFF	TGTGCCAGCGGACTAGCTGCGCTGGGTGAGCAGTTCTTC
-	TRBV29-1	13	-	TRBJ2-7	CSAATANSYEQYF	TGCAGCGCTGCGACAGCCAACTCCTACGAGCAGTACTTC
TRBD1	TRBV4-3	15	-	TRBJ2-7	CASSQEGTGAYEQYF	TGCGCCAGCAGCCAAGAAGGGACAGGAGCCTACGAGCAGTACTTC
-	TRBV27	13	-	TRBJ2-2	CASSSLKTGELFF	TGTGCCAGCAGTTCACTAAAGACCGGGGAGCTGTTTTTT
-	TRBV7-2	13	-	TRBJ2-7	CASMAGGSYEQYF	TGTGCCAGCATGGCAGGGGGGTCCTACGAGCAGTACTTC
-	TRBV7-7	12	-	TRBJ1-5	CASSLGAQPQHF	TGTGCTAGCAGCTTAGGGGCGCAGCCCCAGCATTTT
-	TRBV6-5	15	-	TRBJ1-1	CASSGGTDSGVEAFF	TGTGCCAGCAGTGGAGGAACGGACTCTGGGGTTGAAGCTTTCTTT
-	TRBV5-4	15	-	TRBJ1-2	CASSHQAGGVYGYTF	TGTGCCAGCAGCCATCAGGCGGGGGGCGTCTATGGCTACACCTTC
-	TRBV4-2	15	-	TRBJ1-5	CASSQESQGGQPQHF	TGTGCCAGCAGCCAAGAGAGCCAAGGGGGTCAGCCCCAGCATTTT
TRBD1	TRBV30	14	once	TRBJ2-7	CAWSKDRVTYEQYF	TGTGCCTGGAGCAAAGACAGGGTAACCTACGAGCAGTACTTC
-	TRBV4-1	16	-	TRBJ1-3	CASSQEGRNSGNTIYF	TGCGCCAGCAGCCAAGAGGGGAGGAACTCTGGAAACACCATATATTTT